This TCR beta chain appears in the sequencing data of a study of T cell clonality in common variable immunodeficiency (dated by TCRdb to 2013 to 2016). What the work shows at the level of the full study, not this receptor alone: CVID TCRbeta sequences reportedly showed fewer deletions and N-nucleotide insertions and lacked highly modified clones with 13 or more V deletions. Although equal DNA input was used, an average of about 75,000 unique sequences per sample was obtained for controls, compared with approximately 30,000 for CVID samples. Differences among patients in the CVID cohort limited the correlations between repertoire features and clinical complications. TCRbeta clonality was higher in CVID subjects than in healthy controls (t-test p = 0.018), and the increase was most characteristic of about a third of subjects. According to the authors, figuring out what caused the increased clonality in CVID would require sequencing the repertoires of T cell subpopulations. Healthy controls shared more TCRbeta clones with each other than CVID subjects shared among themselves (p < 0.0001).

V lost 4 bases and J lost 1 base, and the count of bases not matched to a germline gene is 6. According to the germline V gene, CDR1 reads SGHRS and CDR2 reads YFSETQ. The CDR3 starts with the cysteine, ends with the phenylalanine, and has 17 residues. The CDR3 was read in part: 42 bases, with the frame set at base 1. This clone was counted at least ten times. Its antigen is not yet known. The DNA ends 3 residues before the CDR3 does, and the rest of the CDR3 is filled in from the germline J gene. For sequencing input, CVID and control samples contributed equivalent amounts of genomic DNA. For every sample, a 60 bp segment covering the rearranged TCRbeta CDR3 region was amplified and then sequenced. The immunoSEQ assay, a bias-corrected multiplex PCR with high-throughput sequencing, was employed for TCRbeta amplification. On the study's bioinformatics: Each unique nucleotide sequence was treated as a clone and annotated with V, D and J genes, copy number and frequency. Sequences were labeled productive if in frame, and non-productive if out of frame or containing stop codons. As previously described, clonality was computed from Shannon's entropy. Mean CDR3 Kyte-Doolittle hydropathy was derived from the predicted amino acid sequences of productive clones. Hierarchical clustering of scaled V gene usage was performed with the R hclust function using Manhattan distance and complete linkage. To assess clone sharing by CDR3 amino acid sequence, 12 repertoires per group were resampled over 100 rounds. The repertoires were searched for 70 published EBV-specific and almost 250 published CMV-specific TCRbeta sequences. A couple of CVID samples yielding fewer than 10,000 sequences were excluded from analysis, leaving approximately 40 CVID repertoires. The clones in this table, taken by TCRdb from immuneACCESS, are in-frame only. Not every clone is retained; where verified, under half of the shortfall comes from an unresolved V gene, and the cause of the rest is unknown. V, J and clone size are taken as reported in that table, and D and trimming were inferred from the DNA itself. This sample has tens of thousands of clones, none of them a singleton. The biggest ten clones account for approximately 0.8% of the sample.

Most CVID patients and most healthy controls were of Caucasian heritage. Heparinized peripheral whole blood samples of about 4.5 to 9 ml were collected from each donor. Genomic DNA from adults with common variable immune deficiency (CVID) and from healthy adult controls was used to sequence TCRbeta CDR3 repertoires. There were about 22 healthy adult volunteers in the control group (roughly twelve female and 10 or so male), ranging in age from roughly 23 to 75 years, with a mean age of around 35. Diluted blood was density-centrifuged over Hypaque 1077 or Ficoll-Paque to isolate peripheral blood mononuclear cells. Genomic DNA was extracted from unsorted mononuclear cells by Qiagen column purification or by a centrifugation-based method.

The TCR originated in a person aged 18-70 years in good health. The chain couples TRBV5-1 to TRBJ2-1; the junction holds 12 bases that match TRBD2. The specimen sequenced was peripheral blood mononuclear cells. CDR3 DNA, as far as it was read: TGCGCCAGCAGCCGACTGACTAGCGGGAGTTCCTACAATGAG. This translates into CASSRLTSGSSYNE. In full, the CDR3 reads CASSRLTSGSSYNEQFF.